These T cell receptor beta chains were read from a single sample in a study of long-term antiretroviral therapy in people with HIV. The data were produced by immunoSEQ multiplex PCR, yet TCRdb's version contains in-frame clones alone and is incomplete. The table shows about 7,100 clones, with under 85% occurring only once. Specimen: unsorted PBMCs, collected 1.1 years after starting antiretroviral therapy. The receptors shown here come from a man between 40 and 49 years old with HIV. The CDR3 runs from the conserved cysteine through the conserved F or W. A D gene is named only where the DNA matches it firmly. Clone size, where shown, is once, few, many, or a class for clones that have expanded.

J gene: TRBJ2-7
D gene: .
clone size: .
V gene: TRBV14
CDR3 DNA: TGTGCCAGCAGCCTCTTCCCGCAGGCCTACGAGCAGTACTTC
CDR3 protein: CASSLFPQAYEQYF

J gene: TRBJ2-6
D gene: .
clone size: .
V gene: TRBV9
CDR3 DNA: TGTGCCAGCAGCGTAACAGGGCTAAGCTCTGGGGCCAACGTCCTGACTTTC
CDR3 protein: CASSVTGLSSGANVLTF

J gene: TRBJ1-2
D gene: .
clone size: once
V gene: TRBV21-1
CDR3 DNA: TGTGCCAGCAGCAATGCTCAGGTAGAATTCGACTATGGCTACACCTTC
CDR3 protein: CASSNAQVEFDYGYTF

J gene: TRBJ1-1
D gene: TRBD1
clone size: .
V gene: TRBV18
CDR3 DNA: TGTGCCAGCTCCGTACAAACAGGGGGCGGCACTGAAGCTTTCTTT
CDR3 protein: CASSVQTGGGTEAFF

J gene: TRBJ2-7
D gene: .
clone size: once
V gene: TRBV27
CDR3 DNA: TGTGCCAGCAGTTTAGGACCCACCTACGAGCAGTACTTC
CDR3 protein: CASSLGPTYEQYF

J gene: TRBJ2-5
D gene: TRBD1
clone size: .
V gene: TRBV7-7
CDR3 DNA: TGTGCCAGCAGCACAGGGGCTGGGGAGACCCAGTACTTC
CDR3 protein: CASSTGAGETQYF

J gene: TRBJ2-7
D gene: TRBD2
clone size: .
V gene: TRBV9
CDR3 DNA: TGTGCCAGCAGCGTAGGTCCACTAGCGGGGAGCTACGAGCAGTACTTC
CDR3 protein: CASSVGPLAGSYEQYF

J gene: TRBJ2-7
D gene: .
clone size: .
V gene: TRBV18
CDR3 DNA: TGTGCCAGCTCCCCGTCGGGGGTCGGCTACGAGCAGTACTTC
CDR3 protein: CASSPSGVGYEQYF

J gene: TRBJ2-5
D gene: .
clone size: .
V gene: TRBV5-4
CDR3 DNA: TGTGCCAGCAGCTTGGCGGGGGCCCAAGAGACCCAGTACTTC
CDR3 protein: CASSLAGAQETQYF

J gene: TRBJ1-3
D gene: .
clone size: .
V gene: TRBV6-1
CDR3 DNA: TGTGCCAGCCGCCGCCGGGGGGGCGAGGGAAACACCATATATTTT
CDR3 protein: CASRRRGGEGNTIYF

J gene: TRBJ2-7
D gene: TRBD2
clone size: .
V gene: TRBV7-2
CDR3 DNA: TGTGCCAGCAGCTTCGACGGACTAGGCGAGCAGTACTTC
CDR3 protein: CASSFDGLGEQYF

J gene: TRBJ1-2
D gene: TRBD1
clone size: medium-sized
V gene: TRBV2
CDR3 DNA: TGTGCCAGCAGTGGGGACAGCCACTACACCTTC
CDR3 protein: CASSGDSHYTF

J gene: TRBJ2-2
D gene: TRBD2
clone size: few
V gene: TRBV4-2
CDR3 DNA: TGTGCCAGCAGCCATACTCTAGCGGGGGGGATGACCGGGGAGCTGTTTTTT
CDR3 protein: CASSHTLAGGMTGELFF

J gene: TRBJ2-7
D gene: .
clone size: .
V gene: TRBV6-5
CDR3 DNA: TGTGCCAGCAGTTACTCGGGGGGGGCCGGCGAGCAGTACTTC
CDR3 protein: CASSYSGGAGEQYF

J gene: TRBJ2-7
D gene: .
clone size: .
V gene: TRBV7-8
CDR3 DNA: TGTGCCAGCAGCTTAGTCGGGTTGGGAGCCTACGAGCAGTACTTC
CDR3 protein: CASSLVGLGAYEQYF

J gene: TRBJ1-6
D gene: .
clone size: .
V gene: TRBV30
CDR3 DNA: TGTGCCTGGCAACAGGGTTATAATTCACCCCTCCACTTT
CDR3 protein: CAWQQGYNSPLHF

J gene: TRBJ2-7
D gene: .
clone size: once
V gene: TRBV6-5
CDR3 DNA: TGTGCCAGCAGTTTATCCCCCGACAGTGTAACCTACGAGCAGTACTTC
CDR3 protein: CASSLSPDSVTYEQYF

J gene: TRBJ1-1
D gene: .
clone size: .
V gene: TRBV6-5
CDR3 DNA: TGTGCCAGCAGTTACCGCAGGGGATTGAACACTGAAGCTTTCTTT
CDR3 protein: CASSYRRGLNTEAFF

J gene: TRBJ2-7
D gene: TRBD1
clone size: few
V gene: TRBV4-1
CDR3 DNA: TGCGCCAGCAGCCAAGGGACAGGGTTCTCCTACGAGCAGTACTTC
CDR3 protein: CASSQGTGFSYEQYF

J gene: TRBJ2-7
D gene: .
clone size: .
V gene: TRBV4-1
CDR3 DNA: TGCGCCAGCAGCCATTCCGGGACGGCCTCCTACGAGCAGTACTTC
CDR3 protein: CASSHSGTASYEQYF

J gene: TRBJ1-2
D gene: TRBD1
clone size: few
V gene: TRBV27
CDR3 DNA: TGTGCCAGCAGGATGACAGGGCTCACCTATGGCTACACCTTC
CDR3 protein: CASRMTGLTYGYTF

J gene: TRBJ1-3
D gene: .
clone size: medium-sized
V gene: TRBV19
CDR3 DNA: TGTGCCAGTAGTCCTGGGACGTATGGAAACACCATATATTTT
CDR3 protein: CASSPGTYGNTIYF

J gene: TRBJ1-2
D gene: TRBD1
clone size: few
V gene: TRBV13
CDR3 DNA: TGTGCCAGCAGCACACGGTACAGGGGGCGCTTCTATGGCTACACCTTC
CDR3 protein: CASSTRYRGRFYGYTF

J gene: TRBJ1-4
D gene: .
clone size: hyperexpanded
V gene: TRBV7-9
CDR3 DNA: TGTGCCAGCAGGGGGCAGGGCGGTAATGAAAAACTGTTTTTT
CDR3 protein: CASRGQGGNEKLFF

J gene: TRBJ1-2
D gene: .
clone size: .
V gene: TRBV4-1
CDR3 DNA: TGCGCCAGCAGCCAAGCCGAGGGTAGCATCTATGGCTACACCTTC
CDR3 protein: CASSQAEGSIYGYTF

J gene: TRBJ2-7
D gene: .
clone size: .
V gene: TRBV9
CDR3 DNA: TGTGCCAGCAGCCCCACCCAGGACGGAACCTACGAGCAGTACTTC
CDR3 protein: CASSPTQDGTYEQYF

J gene: TRBJ1-1
D gene: TRBD1
clone size: .
V gene: TRBV2
CDR3 DNA: TGTGCCAGCAATCTCGACAGGGGGAACACTGAAGCTTTCTTT
CDR3 protein: CASNLDRGNTEAFF

J gene: TRBJ2-5
D gene: .
clone size: .
V gene: TRBV5-1
CDR3 DNA: TGCGCCAGCAGCTTGACGGGTTTGGAGACCCAGTACTTC
CDR3 protein: CASSLTGLETQYF

J gene: TRBJ2-7
D gene: .
clone size: .
V gene: TRBV5-1
CDR3 DNA: TGCGCCAGCAGCTTGATGGGGGGATACGAGCAGTACTTC
CDR3 protein: CASSLMGGYEQYF

J gene: TRBJ2-3
D gene: .
clone size: .
V gene: TRBV4-1
CDR3 DNA: TGCGCCAGCAGCCAAGGAGCGCGGGGCTGGGGCACAGATACGCAGTATTTT
CDR3 protein: CASSQGARGWGTDTQYF

J gene: TRBJ1-5
D gene: .
clone size: .
V gene: TRBV12-5
CDR3 DNA: TGTGCTAGTGGTTTGGTAGAGAGGGGCTTGAGCAATCAGCCCCAGCATTTT
CDR3 protein: CASGLVERGLSNQPQHF

J gene: TRBJ1-2
D gene: .
clone size: .
V gene: TRBV29-1
CDR3 DNA: TGCAGCGTCCAGGGGTTGGGCGGCTACACCTTC
CDR3 protein: CSVQGLGGYTF

J gene: TRBJ1-2
D gene: .
clone size: .
V gene: TRBV18
CDR3 DNA: TGTGCCAGCTCAGTACAGGAGACTTACACCTTC
CDR3 protein: CASSVQETYTF

J gene: TRBJ1-1
D gene: .
clone size: .
V gene: TRBV7-9
CDR3 DNA: TGTGCCAGCAGCTTAGCGCACGGGGCTGGCACTGAAGCTTTCTTT
CDR3 protein: CASSLAHGAGTEAFF

J gene: TRBJ1-5
D gene: .
clone size: .
V gene: TRBV19
CDR3 DNA: TGTGCCAGTAGTACCCCCGAGTTGCTTCAGCCCCAGCATTTT
CDR3 protein: CASSTPELLQPQHF

J gene: TRBJ1-1
D gene: .
clone size: .
V gene: TRBV11-2
CDR3 DNA: TGTGCCAGCAACTACGGAATAGGGTTCACTGAAGCTTTCTTT
CDR3 protein: CASNYGIGFTEAFF

J gene: TRBJ2-7
D gene: TRBD2
clone size: .
V gene: TRBV30
CDR3 DNA: TGTGCATTTACCGGGACTATAATCCACGAGCAGTACTTC
CDR3 protein: CAFTGTIIHEQYF

J gene: TRBJ2-7
D gene: TRBD2
clone size: .
V gene: TRBV7-9
CDR3 DNA: TGTGCCAGCAGCTTATCGGGGGGGGCCACCGACGAGCAGTACTTC
CDR3 protein: CASSLSGGATDEQYF

J gene: TRBJ1-2
D gene: .
clone size: .
V gene: TRBV5-6
CDR3 DNA: TGTGCCAGCAGCTTCTTGCACGGAGCTAACTATGGCTACACCTTC
CDR3 protein: CASSFLHGANYGYTF

J gene: TRBJ1-1
D gene: .
clone size: .
V gene: TRBV19
CDR3 DNA: TGTGCCAGTAGCCCTGGGATAAGGACTGAGGGGAACACTGAAGCTTTCTTT
CDR3 protein: CASSPGIRTEGNTEAFF

J gene: TRBJ2-3
D gene: TRBD1
clone size: .
V gene: TRBV5-4
CDR3 DNA: TGTGCCAGCAGCTTGGTTGCAGGGGGTCCAGATACGCAGTATTTT
CDR3 protein: CASSLVAGGPDTQYF

J gene: TRBJ2-3
D gene: .
clone size: .
V gene: TRBV7-9
CDR3 DNA: TGTGCCAGCAGCTTTGGACTCACCACAGATACGCAGTATTTT
CDR3 protein: CASSFGLTTDTQYF

J gene: TRBJ2-5
D gene: .
clone size: .
V gene: TRBV7-9
CDR3 DNA: TGTGCCAGCAGTCGTTCCGGGAATTCCCAAGAGACCCAGTACTTC
CDR3 protein: CASSRSGNSQETQYF

J gene: TRBJ1-1
D gene: .
clone size: .
V gene: TRBV7-9
CDR3 DNA: TGTGCCAGCAGCTCCCGGGCCCCGAACACTGAAGCTTTCTTT
CDR3 protein: CASSSRAPNTEAFF

J gene: TRBJ1-1
D gene: .
clone size: .
V gene: TRBV6-5
CDR3 DNA: TGTGCCAGCCTCGGGGGGTCTAACACTGAAGCTTTCTTT
CDR3 protein: CASLGGSNTEAFF

J gene: TRBJ1-6
D gene: .
clone size: few
V gene: TRBV5-1
CDR3 DNA: TGCGCCAGCAGCTCAGAGGACATTGCACCCCTCCACTTT
CDR3 protein: CASSSEDIAPLHF

J gene: TRBJ1-6
D gene: .
clone size: .
V gene: TRBV13
CDR3 DNA: TGTGCCAGCAGACGAAGGGGAGATTCTGATTCACCCCTCCACTTT
CDR3 protein: CASRRRGDSDSPLHF

J gene: TRBJ2-5
D gene: .
clone size: .
V gene: TRBV5-6
CDR3 DNA: TGTGCCAGCAGCTTGGGGGGATTTGTTCAGACCCAGTACTTC
CDR3 protein: CASSLGGFVQTQYF

J gene: TRBJ1-3
D gene: .
clone size: .
V gene: TRBV4-1
CDR3 DNA: TGCGCCAGCAGCTTGGGGGGGCTTGGAAACACCATATATTTT
CDR3 protein: CASSLGGLGNTIYF

J gene: TRBJ2-3
D gene: TRBD2
clone size: .
V gene: TRBV2
CDR3 DNA: TGTGCCAGCAGTGAAGGAGCGGGGGGGGCAGATACGCAGTATTTT
CDR3 protein: CASSEGAGGADTQYF

J gene: TRBJ2-7
D gene: TRBD1
clone size: .
V gene: TRBV27
CDR3 DNA: TGTGCCAGCAGTTTACTGGGACAGGGGGCAAATGAGCAGTACTTC
CDR3 protein: CASSLLGQGANEQYF

J gene: TRBJ1-4
D gene: TRBD1
clone size: .
V gene: TRBV19
CDR3 DNA: TGTGCCAGTAGTAGACAGGGAGGGACTAATGAAAAACTGTTTTTT
CDR3 protein: CASSRQGGTNEKLFF

J gene: TRBJ2-3
D gene: .
clone size: few
V gene: TRBV7-7
CDR3 DNA: TGTGCCAGCAGCTTAGGGGCAGGGCAGGGATATACGCAGTATTTT
CDR3 protein: CASSLGAGQGYTQYF

J gene: TRBJ1-2
D gene: .
clone size: .
V gene: TRBV2
CDR3 DNA: TGTGCCAGCAGTGGAAACTATGGCTACACCTTC
CDR3 protein: CASSGNYGYTF

J gene: TRBJ1-1
D gene: TRBD1
clone size: .
V gene: TRBV11-2
CDR3 DNA: TGTGCCAGCAGCTCCGGGACAGGGATAAGGGCTTTCTTT
CDR3 protein: CASSSGTGIRAFF